This T cell receptor beta chain was documented in a study of cytomegalovirus exposure and HLA in healthy donors. Turning to the study itself: The study's early data release held 75 million to 95 million unique TCRs from HLA-typed donors.

The V gene lost 0 bases and the J gene lost 0 bases, with 12 bases spanning the gap. The CDR3 is made up of 16 amino acids. Germline lookup yields CDR1 SGHRS and CDR2 YFSETQ. Study outcomes and limitations: Upon later analysis, TCR association rates were observed to vary by HLA locus, being highest for DRB1 and lowest for HLA-C. When a later analysis compared HLA-associated TCR beta chains with equally common others, the HLA-associated chains turned out to be more clonally expanded and to have lower generation probabilities. There were three CMV-associated chains whose specificity for CMV antigens was confirmed in vitro.

In this sample, this clone turned up a few times. Its specificity is not known. It was with 60 Vbeta and 13 Jbeta primers that the PCR ran. TCRdb's copy holds only in-frame clones and misses some; the assay was immunoSEQ multiplex PCR. The sample includes 140,000 or so clones, over 80% of them seen just once. The receptor's source is a female donor in good health and CMV-seronegative. The chain is built from TRBV5-1 and TRBJ1-1; a weak D match, TRBD1 (5 bases). The sample consisted of PBMCs. CDR3 residues: CASSLVAQALNTEAFF. As DNA, the CDR3 is TGCGCCAGCAGCTTGGTGGCACAGGCCCTGAACACTGAAGCTTTCTTT.